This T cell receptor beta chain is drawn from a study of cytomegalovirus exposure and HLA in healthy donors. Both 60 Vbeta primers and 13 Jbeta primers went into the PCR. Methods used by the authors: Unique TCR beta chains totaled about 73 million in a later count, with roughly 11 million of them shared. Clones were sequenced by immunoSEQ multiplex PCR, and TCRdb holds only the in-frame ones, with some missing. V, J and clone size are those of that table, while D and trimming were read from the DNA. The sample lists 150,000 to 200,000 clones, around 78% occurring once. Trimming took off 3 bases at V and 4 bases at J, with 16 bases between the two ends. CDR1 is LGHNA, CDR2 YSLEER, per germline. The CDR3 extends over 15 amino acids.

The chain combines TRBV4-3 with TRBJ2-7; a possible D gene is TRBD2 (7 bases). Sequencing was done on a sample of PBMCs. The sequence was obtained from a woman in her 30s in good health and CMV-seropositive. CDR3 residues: CASSQLPGEGYEQYF. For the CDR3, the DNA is TGCGCCAGCAGCCAGCTGCCAGGGGAGGGTTACGAGCAGTACTTC.